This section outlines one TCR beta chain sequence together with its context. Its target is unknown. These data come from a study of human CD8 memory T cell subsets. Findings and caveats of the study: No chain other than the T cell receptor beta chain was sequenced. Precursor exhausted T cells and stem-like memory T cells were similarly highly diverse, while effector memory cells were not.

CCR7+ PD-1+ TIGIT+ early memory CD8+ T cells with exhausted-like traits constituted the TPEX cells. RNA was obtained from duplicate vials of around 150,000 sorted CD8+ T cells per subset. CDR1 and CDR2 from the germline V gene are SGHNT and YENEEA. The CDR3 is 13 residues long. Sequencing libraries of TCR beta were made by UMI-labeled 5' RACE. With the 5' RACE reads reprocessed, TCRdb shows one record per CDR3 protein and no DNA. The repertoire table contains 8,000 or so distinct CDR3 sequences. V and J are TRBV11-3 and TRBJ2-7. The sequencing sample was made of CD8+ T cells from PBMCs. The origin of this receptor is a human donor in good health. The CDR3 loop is CASSFVSRYEQYF. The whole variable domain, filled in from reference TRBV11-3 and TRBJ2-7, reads EAGVVQSPRYKIIEKKQPVAFWCNPISGHNTLYWYLQNLGQGPELLIRYENEEAVDDSQLPKDRFSAERLKGVDSTLKIQPAELGDSAVYLCASSFVSRYEQYFGPGTRLTVT.